The 5 T cell receptor beta chains given below trace back to one sample, sequenced in a study of blood T cell repertoires in COVID-19. The assay was immunoSEQ multiplex PCR, and TCRdb's table has in-frame clones only and misses some. The sample lists fewer than 150,000 clones, approximately 84% occurring once. The specimen sequenced was PBMCs or T cells enriched from blood (not recorded which). The receptors here all came from a man aged 45-60 years in a cohort exposed to, infected with or recovered from COVID-19 (not recorded which).

The V and J genes are TRBV5-1 and TRBJ2-1; D perhaps matches TRBD1 (5 bases). The germline gives CDR1 SGHRS, CDR2 YFSETQ. This CDR3 has 16 amino acids. Deletions cut 1 base from V and 2 bases from J, with 13 bases between. CDR3 sequence reads: CASSLPQGRTYNEQFF. CDR3 DNA sequence: TGCGCCAGCAGCTTGCCCCAGGGCCGAACCTACAATGAGCAGTTCTTC.

With regard to this clone: Other DNA sequences in this sample translate to the same CDR3. This sequence joins TRBV7-2 and TRBJ1-1; weak D call: TRBD1 (6 bases). The germline V gene encodes CDR1 SGHTA and CDR2 FQGNSA. V was shortened by 5 bases and J by 1 base, with 14 bases between the two germline ends. The CDR3 is 15 amino acids. The CDR3 is CASSTRTGTNTEAFF. CDR3 DNA sequence: TGTGCCAGCAGCACCCGTACAGGGACGAACACTGAAGCTTTCTTT.

This clone has just one count. The rearrangement uses TRBV5-1 and TRBJ1-6, with D maybe TRBD1 (6 bases). The CDR3 spans 13 residues. Germline V gene sequence: CDR1 SGHRS, CDR2 YFSETQ. V shed 4 bases and J shed 5 bases, with 7 bases lying between them. CDR3 in DNA: TGCGCCAGCAGCCGGGACAATAATTCACCCCTCCACTTT. This sequence encodes CASSRDNNSPLHF. The full variable domain, in which reference TRBV5-1 and TRBJ1-6 provide the parts outside the CDR3, is KAGVTQTPRYLIKTRGQQVTLSCSPISGHRSVSWYQQTPGQGLQFLFEYFSETQRNKGNFPGRFSGRQFSNSRSEMNVSTLELGDSALYLCASSRDNNSPLHFGNGTRLTVT.

This chain uses TRBV11-2 with TRBJ1-1; D is perhaps TRBD1 (5 bases). Germline CDR1 reads SGHAT; CDR2 reads FQNNGV. The CDR3 extends over 14 amino acids. V lost 1 base to trimming and J lost 7 bases, with 13 bases between them. This CDR3 is CASSLGGVEIEAFF. The CDR3 coding sequence is TGTGCCAGCAGCTTAGGGGGGGTGGAGATTGAAGCTTTCTTT.

The genes are TRBV28 and TRBJ2-7; the D gene is possibly TRBD2 (5 bases). Between the trimmed V and J ends, which lost 4 bases and 4 bases, there was a span of 14 bases. The CDR3 covers 14 residues. Germline CDR1 is MDHEN and CDR2 is SYDVKM. As DNA, the CDR3 is TGTGCCAGCAGTTATCGGGGAATTACGTACGAGCAGTACTTC. Its protein product is CASSYRGITYEQYF.